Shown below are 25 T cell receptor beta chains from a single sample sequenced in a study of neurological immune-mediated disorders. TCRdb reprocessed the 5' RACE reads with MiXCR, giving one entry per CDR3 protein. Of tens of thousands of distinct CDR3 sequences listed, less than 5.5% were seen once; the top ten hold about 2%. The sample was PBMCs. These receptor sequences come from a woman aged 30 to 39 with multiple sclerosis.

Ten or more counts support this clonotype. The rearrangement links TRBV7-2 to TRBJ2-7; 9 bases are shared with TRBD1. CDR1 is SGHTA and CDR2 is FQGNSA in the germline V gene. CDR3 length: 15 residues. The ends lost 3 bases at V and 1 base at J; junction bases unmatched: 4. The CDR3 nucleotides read TGTGCCAGCAGCTTGGGGGGGACAGGGTCCTACGAGCAGTACGTC. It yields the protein CASSLGGTGSYEQYV.

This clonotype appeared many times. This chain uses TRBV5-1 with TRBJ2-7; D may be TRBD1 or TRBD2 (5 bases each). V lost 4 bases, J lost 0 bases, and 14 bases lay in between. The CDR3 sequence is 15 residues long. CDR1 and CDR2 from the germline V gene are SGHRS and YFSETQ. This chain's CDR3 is CASSPGQESSYEQYF. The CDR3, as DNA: TGCGCCAGCAGCCCGGGGCAAGAAAGCTCCTACGAGCAGTACTTC.

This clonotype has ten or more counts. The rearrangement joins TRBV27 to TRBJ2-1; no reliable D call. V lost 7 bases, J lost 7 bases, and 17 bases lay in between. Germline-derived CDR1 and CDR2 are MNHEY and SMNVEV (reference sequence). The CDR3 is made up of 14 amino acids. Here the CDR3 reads CASNPLGRPNEQFF. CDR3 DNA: TGTGCCAGCAACCCCCTGGGCCGACCAAATGAGCAGTTCTTC.

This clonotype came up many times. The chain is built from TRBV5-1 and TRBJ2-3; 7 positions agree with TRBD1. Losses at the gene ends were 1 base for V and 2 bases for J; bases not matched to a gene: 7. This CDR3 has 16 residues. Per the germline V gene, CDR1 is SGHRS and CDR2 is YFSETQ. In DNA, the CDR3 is TGCGCCAGCAGCTTGTCCGAGGGGGCAGTCACAGATACGCAGTATTTT. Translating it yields CASSLSEGAVTDTQYF.

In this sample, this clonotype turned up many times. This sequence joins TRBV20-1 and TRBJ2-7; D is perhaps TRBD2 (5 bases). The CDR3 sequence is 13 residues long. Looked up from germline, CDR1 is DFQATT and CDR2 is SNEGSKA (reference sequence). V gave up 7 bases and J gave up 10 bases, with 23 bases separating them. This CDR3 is CSVPAPGSLLQYV. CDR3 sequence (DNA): TGCAGTGTCCCGGCACCGGGGTCCCTGCTTCAGTACGTC.

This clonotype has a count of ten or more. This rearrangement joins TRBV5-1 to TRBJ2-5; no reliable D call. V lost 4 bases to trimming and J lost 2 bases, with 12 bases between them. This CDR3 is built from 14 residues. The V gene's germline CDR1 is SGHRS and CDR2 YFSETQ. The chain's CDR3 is CASSPGSQQETQYF. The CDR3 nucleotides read TGCGCCAGCAGCCCCGGGTCTCAACAAGAGACCCAGTACTTC.

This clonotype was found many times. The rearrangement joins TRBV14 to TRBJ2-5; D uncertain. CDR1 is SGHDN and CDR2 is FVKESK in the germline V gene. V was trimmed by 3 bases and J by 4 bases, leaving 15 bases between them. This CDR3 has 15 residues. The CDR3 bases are TGTGCCAGCAGCCAGGGAAACGTTTTGGCAGAGACCCAGTACTTC. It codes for CASSQGNVLAETQYF.

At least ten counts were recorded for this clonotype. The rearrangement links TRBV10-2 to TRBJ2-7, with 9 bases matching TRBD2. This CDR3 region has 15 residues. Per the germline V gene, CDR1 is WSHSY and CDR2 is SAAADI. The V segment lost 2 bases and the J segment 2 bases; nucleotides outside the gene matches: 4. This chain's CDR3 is CASSEGIAGAYEQYV. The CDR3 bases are TGCGCCAGCAGTGAGGGGATAGCGGGGGCCTACGAGCAGTACGTC.

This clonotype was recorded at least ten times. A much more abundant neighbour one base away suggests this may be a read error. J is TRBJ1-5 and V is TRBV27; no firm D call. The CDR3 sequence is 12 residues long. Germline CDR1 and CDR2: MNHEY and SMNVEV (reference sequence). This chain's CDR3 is CDSSTPNQPQHF. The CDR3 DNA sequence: TGTGACAGCAGTACCCCCAATCAGCCCCAGCATTTT.

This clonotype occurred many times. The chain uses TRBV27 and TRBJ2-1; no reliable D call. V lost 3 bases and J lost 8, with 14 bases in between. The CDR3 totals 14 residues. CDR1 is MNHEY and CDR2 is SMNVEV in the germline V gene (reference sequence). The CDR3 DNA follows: TGTGCCAGCAGTTTGCGTTTACTTGAATATGAGCAGTTCTTC. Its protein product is CASSLRLLEYEQFF.

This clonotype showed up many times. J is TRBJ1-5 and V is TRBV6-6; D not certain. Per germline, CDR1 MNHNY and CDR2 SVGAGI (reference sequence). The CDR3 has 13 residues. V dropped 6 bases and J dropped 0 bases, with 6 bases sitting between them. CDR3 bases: TGTGCCAGCAGGCGCGATAGCAATCAGCCCCAGCATTTT. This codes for CASRRDSNQPQHF.

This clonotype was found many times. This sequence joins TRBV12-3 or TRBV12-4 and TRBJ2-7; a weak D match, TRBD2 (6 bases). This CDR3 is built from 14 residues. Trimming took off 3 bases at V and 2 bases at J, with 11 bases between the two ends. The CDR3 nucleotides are TGTGCCAGCAGTTTTGGGCGGGGCCCCTACGAGCAGTACGTC. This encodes CASSFGRGPYEQYV.

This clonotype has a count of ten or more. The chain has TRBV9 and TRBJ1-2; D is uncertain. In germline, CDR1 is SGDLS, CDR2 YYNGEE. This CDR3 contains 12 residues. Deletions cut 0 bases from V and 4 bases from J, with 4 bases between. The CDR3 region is CASSVGSYGYTF. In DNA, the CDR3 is TGTGCCAGCAGCGTAGGCAGCTATGGCTACACCTTC.

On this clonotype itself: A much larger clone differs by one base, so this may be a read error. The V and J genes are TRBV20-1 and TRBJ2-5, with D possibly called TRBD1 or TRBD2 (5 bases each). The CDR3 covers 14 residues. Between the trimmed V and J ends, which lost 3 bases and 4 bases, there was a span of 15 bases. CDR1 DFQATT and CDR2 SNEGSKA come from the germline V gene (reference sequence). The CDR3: CSASYGANRETQYF. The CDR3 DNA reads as TGCAGTGCTAGTTACGGGGCCAACCGAGAGACCCAGTACTTC.

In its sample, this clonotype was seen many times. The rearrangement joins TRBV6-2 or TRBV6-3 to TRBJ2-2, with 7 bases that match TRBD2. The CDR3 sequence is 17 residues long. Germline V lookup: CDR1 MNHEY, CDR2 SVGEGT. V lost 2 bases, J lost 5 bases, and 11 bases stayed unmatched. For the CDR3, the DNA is TGTGCCAGCAGTTACGGGCTCGCGGGGGTCCCAACCGGGGAGCTGTTTTTT. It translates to CASSYGLAGVPTGELFF.

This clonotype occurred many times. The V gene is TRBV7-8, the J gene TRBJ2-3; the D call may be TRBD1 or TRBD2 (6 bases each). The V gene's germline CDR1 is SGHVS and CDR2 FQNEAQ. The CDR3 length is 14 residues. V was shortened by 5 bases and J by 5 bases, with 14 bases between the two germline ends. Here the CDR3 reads CASSAEGERDTQYF. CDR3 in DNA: TGTGCCAGCAGCGCGGAGGGGGAGAGAGATACGCAGTATTTT.

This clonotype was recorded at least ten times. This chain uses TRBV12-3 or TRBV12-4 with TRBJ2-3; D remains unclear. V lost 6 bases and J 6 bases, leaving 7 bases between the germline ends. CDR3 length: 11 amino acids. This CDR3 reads CASSRADTQYF. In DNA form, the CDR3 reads TGTGCCAGCAGCCGGGCGGATACGCAGTATTTT.

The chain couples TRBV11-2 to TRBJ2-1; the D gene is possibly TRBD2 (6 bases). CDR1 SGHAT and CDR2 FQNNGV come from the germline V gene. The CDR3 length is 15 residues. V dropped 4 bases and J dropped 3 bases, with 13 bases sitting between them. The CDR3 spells CASSSRTTGYNEQFF. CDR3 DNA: TGTGCCAGCAGCTCGAGGACTACGGGCTACAATGAGCAGTTCTTC.

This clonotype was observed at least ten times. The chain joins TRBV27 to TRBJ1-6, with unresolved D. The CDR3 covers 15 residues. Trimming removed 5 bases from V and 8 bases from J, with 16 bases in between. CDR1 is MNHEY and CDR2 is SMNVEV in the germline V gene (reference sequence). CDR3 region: CASSPLTGPHSPLHF. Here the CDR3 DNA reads TGTGCCAGCAGTCCTCTCACCGGGCCCCATTCACCCCTCCACTTT.

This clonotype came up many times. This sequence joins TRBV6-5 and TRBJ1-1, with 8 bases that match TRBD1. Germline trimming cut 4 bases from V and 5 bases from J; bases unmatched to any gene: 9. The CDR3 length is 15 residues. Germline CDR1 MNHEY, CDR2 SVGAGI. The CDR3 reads CASSSAGGGRTEAFF. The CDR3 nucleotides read TGTGCCAGCAGTTCGGCAGGGGGCGGGAGGACTGAAGCTTTCTTT.

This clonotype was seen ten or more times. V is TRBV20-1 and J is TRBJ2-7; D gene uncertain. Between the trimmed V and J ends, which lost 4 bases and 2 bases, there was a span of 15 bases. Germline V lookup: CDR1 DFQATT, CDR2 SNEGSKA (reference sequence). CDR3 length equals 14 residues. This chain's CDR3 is CSATAYTRPYEQYV. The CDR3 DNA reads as TGCAGTGCTACGGCCTATACGAGACCCTACGAGCAGTACGTC.

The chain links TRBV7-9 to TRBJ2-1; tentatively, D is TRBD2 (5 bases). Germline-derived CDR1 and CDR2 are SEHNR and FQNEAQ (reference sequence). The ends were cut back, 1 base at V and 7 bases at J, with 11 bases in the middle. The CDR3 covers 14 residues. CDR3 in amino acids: CASSLGFEGNEQFF. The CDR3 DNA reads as TGTGCCAGCAGCTTAGGGTTCGAGGGAAATGAGCAGTTCTTC.

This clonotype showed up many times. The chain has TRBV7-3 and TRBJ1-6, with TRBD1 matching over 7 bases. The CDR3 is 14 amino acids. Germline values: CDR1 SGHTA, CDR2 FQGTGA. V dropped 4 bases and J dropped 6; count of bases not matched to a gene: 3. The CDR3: CASSSQGSNSPLHF. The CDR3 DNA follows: TGTGCCAGCAGCTCACAGGGGTCTAATTCACCCCTCCACTTT.

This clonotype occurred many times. CDR3 in amino acids: CSVGNNEQFF. CDR3 bases: TGCAGCGTTGGCAACAATGAGCAGTTCTTC. This chain links TRBV29-1 with TRBJ2-1; D is unclear. Germline values: CDR1 SQVTM, CDR2 ANQGSEA. The CDR3 covers 10 residues. V shed 4 bases and J shed 5 bases, with 3 bases lying between them.

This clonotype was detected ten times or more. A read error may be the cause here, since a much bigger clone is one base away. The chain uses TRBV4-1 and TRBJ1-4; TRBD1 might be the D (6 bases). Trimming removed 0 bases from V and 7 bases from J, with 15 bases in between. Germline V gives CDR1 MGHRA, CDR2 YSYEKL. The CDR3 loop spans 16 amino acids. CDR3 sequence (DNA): TGCGCCAGCAGCCAAGAAGGGGGAAAGGGCCCTGAAAAACTGTTTTTT. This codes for CASSQEGGKGPEKLFF.